These T cell receptor beta chains were read from a single sample in a study of vaccination effects on CD4 cells after COVID-19. Their specific antigens are unknown. The repertoire was sequenced with immunoSEQ multiplex PCR; TCRdb's copy has only in-frame clones and lacks some. The sample carries some 22,000 clones, about two thirds recorded once. Sequencing was performed on CD4+ T cells from PBMCs cultured with HCoV-OC43 spike peptides, taken before COVID-19 vaccination. The receptors originated from a human donor who received a COVID-19 vaccine. CDR3s include the opening cysteine and the closing phenylalanine or tryptophan. A D gene is named only where the DNA matches it firmly. Clone size is shown for a subset of rows, as once, few, many or a class of expanded clone.

size	V	J	D	DNA	CDR3
.	TRBV11-3	TRBJ2-1	.	TGTGCCAGCAGCTTAGAACAGGGAGGAGTAGACAATGAGCAGTTCTTC	CASSLEQGGVDNEQFF
.	TRBV29-1	TRBJ1-1	.	TGCAGCGTTGAAGATCACAGGAACACTGAAGCTTTCTTT	CSVEDHRNTEAFF
once	TRBV27	TRBJ2-5	.	TGTGCCAGCAGTTTACTCGGACCAACGCTGGGGACCCAGTACTTC	CASSLLGPTLGTQYF
.	TRBV5-1	TRBJ2-3	TRBD2	TGCGCCAGTTCTAGCGGGGGGGCAGATACGCAGTATTTT	CASSSGGADTQYF
.	TRBV20-1	TRBJ1-4	TRBD1	TGCAGTGCTAGTTTACCCGGGACAGGGAATGAAAAACTGTTTTTT	CSASLPGTGNEKLFF
few	TRBV5-4	TRBJ2-7	TRBD1	TGTGCCAGCAGCGCCCAGACAGGGGACGAGCAGTACTTC	CASSAQTGDEQYF
.	TRBV3-1/TRBV3-2	TRBJ2-3	TRBD2	TGTGCCAGCAGCGGGACTAGTCCAAATACGCAGTATTTT	CASSGTSPNTQYF
.	TRBV2	TRBJ2-5	TRBD1	TGTGCCAGCAGCCAAGGACAGGCGACGTACCAAGAGACCCAGTACTTC	CASSQGQATYQETQYF
.	TRBV27	TRBJ2-1	.	TGTGCCACCGGGGCCGCAGGGGTTCTTCTCTCCCACAATGAGCAGTTCTTC	CATGAAGVLLSHNEQFF
.	TRBV4-1	TRBJ2-4	.	TGCGCCAGCAGCCTAAGGGACATTCAGTACTTC	CASSLRDIQYF
.	TRBV27	TRBJ2-1	TRBD2	TGTGCCAGCAGTTTACCCGGGACTAGCTCCAATGAGCAGTTCTTC	CASSLPGTSSNEQFF
.	TRBV5-1	TRBJ2-5	.	TGCGCCAGCAGCTTGGAACGCGGGGCAGGGGAGACCCAGTACTTC	CASSLERGAGETQYF
few	TRBV14	TRBJ1-2	TRBD1	TGTGCCAGCAGCCAAAACCGGGACAGGGGGCGCTTGGGCTATGGCTACACCTTC	CASSQNRDRGRLGYGYTF
.	TRBV5-1	TRBJ2-7	TRBD1	TGCGCCAGCAGACCAATCCCCGGGACAGCCTATTACGAGCAGTACTTC	CASRPIPGTAYYEQYF
.	TRBV7-8	TRBJ1-4	.	TGTGCCAGCCGGAAAAGGGACAAAAAAGAAAAACTGTTTTTT	CASRKRDKKEKLFF
.	TRBV4-1	TRBJ2-5	TRBD2	TGCGCCAGCAGCCAACTGACTAGCGGGGGGGCGCAGACCCAGTACTTC	CASSQLTSGGAQTQYF
.	TRBV6-5	TRBJ2-3	.	TGTGCCAGCACCTTGACCGCCCGGGATACGCAGTATTTT	CASTLTARDTQYF
.	TRBV7-9	TRBJ1-2	.	TGTGCCAGCAGCGCACGGGGGGGCTATGGCTACACCTTC	CASSARGGYGYTF
.	TRBV29-1	TRBJ2-3	.	TGCAGCGTTAATGTCGGGGGAGTGTCAGATACGCAGTATTTT	CSVNVGGVSDTQYF
once	TRBV3-1/TRBV3-2	TRBJ2-3	TRBD1	TGTGCCAGCAAACAGACAGGGGGTAGTTCAGATACGCAGTATTTT	CASKQTGGSSDTQYF
.	TRBV10-2	TRBJ2-7	.	TGCGCCAGCAATGAGGGGGGCTCCTTCTACGAGCAGTACTTC	CASNEGGSFYEQYF
.	TRBV7-2	TRBJ2-7	.	TGTGCCAGCAGCTTATATCGGGTCGGGCAGGGGTACTACGAGCAGTACTTC	CASSLYRVGQGYYEQYF
.	TRBV18	TRBJ1-5	.	TGTGCCAGCTCACGCGTGGCCGGCCATAGCAATCAGCCCCAGCATTTT	CASSRVAGHSNQPQHF
.	TRBV6-4	TRBJ2-1	TRBD2	TGTGCCAGCACGCATCCCGGGACTAGCGGGGCCAAAAGCTCCTACAATGAGCAGTTCTTC	CASTHPGTSGAKSSYNEQFF
.	TRBV4-1	TRBJ2-4	TRBD2	TGCGCCAGCAGCCAAGATGCGGGGGTAGCCAAAAACATTCAGTACTTC	CASSQDAGVAKNIQYF
once	TRBV6-1	TRBJ2-7	.	TGTGCCAGCAGTGAAGTGGGCGAGCAGTACTTC	CASSEVGEQYF
.	TRBV19	TRBJ2-7	.	TGTGCCAGGTGTTACAGGGTATCCCCTTTCTACGAGCAGTACTTC	CARCYRVSPFYEQYF
.	TRBV6-5	TRBJ1-2	.	TGTGCCAGCAGTTACTCCCAGGGCGGGGGCTATGGCTACACCTTC	CASSYSQGGGYGYTF
.	TRBV11-3	TRBJ2-3	TRBD2	TGTGCCAGCAGTAGCGGGGGGCCAACGAAAGAGGCAGATACGCAGTATTTT	CASSSGGPTKEADTQYF
few	TRBV10-1	TRBJ1-2	TRBD1	TGCGCCAGCAGTGGTCCGAAACTGGGACAGATCTATGGCTACACCTTC	CASSGPKLGQIYGYTF
.	TRBV19	TRBJ1-2	TRBD1	TGTGCCAGTAGTAGGACAGGGTATGGCTACACCTTC	CASSRTGYGYTF
.	TRBV6-1	TRBJ1-4	.	TGTGCCAGCAGTGATATGTGGAGTACTGAAAAACTGTTTTTT	CASSDMWSTEKLFF
.	TRBV13	TRBJ1-1	.	TGTGCCAGCAGCCCCCAGAATACGGGGGGAACTGAAGCTTTCTTT	CASSPQNTGGTEAFF
.	TRBV10-2	TRBJ1-1	.	TGCGCCAGCAGCTGGGGAAGTACTGAAGCTTTCTTT	CASSWGSTEAFF
medium-sized	TRBV10-3	TRBJ1-1	TRBD1	TGTGCCATCAGTGAGTCCGGGACAGTGAACACTGAAGCTTTCTTT	CAISESGTVNTEAFF
.	TRBV5-1	TRBJ2-5	TRBD1	TGCGCCAGCAGCTTGGGGACAGGGGGGCAAGAGACCCAGTACTTC	CASSLGTGGQETQYF
.	TRBV24-1	TRBJ1-3	.	TGTGCCACCAGTGCCGCAGGAGGGGCTGGAAACACCATATATTTT	CATSAAGGAGNTIYF
.	TRBV11-2	TRBJ2-3	.	TGTGCCAGCAGCTTAGGACGGCGGACTAGCACAGATACGCAGTATTTT	CASSLGRRTSTDTQYF
.	TRBV6-5	TRBJ1-5	.	TGTGCCAGCAGTTACTCGGACGGACGCAATCAGCCCCAGCATTTT	CASSYSDGRNQPQHF
few	TRBV3-1/TRBV3-2	TRBJ2-3	TRBD2	TGTGCCAGCAGCTCCTTTGGACTAGCGGGGGGTAGGGCTGGCACAGATACGCAGTATTTT	CASSSFGLAGGRAGTDTQYF
medium-sized	TRBV3-1/TRBV3-2	TRBJ1-4	.	TGTGCCAGCTCTGTGGCCGGGGTAAGAGAAAAACTGTTTTTT	CASSVAGVREKLFF
.	TRBV21-1	TRBJ2-7	.	TGTGCCAGCAGCAAAGGAAAAACGGGACTAGAGGCCAGCGAGCAGTACTTC	CASSKGKTGLEASEQYF
once	TRBV24-1	TRBJ2-3	TRBD2	TGTGCCACCAGTGATTTGTTCGGAGCTAGCGGGGGGGCAGATACGCAGTATTTT	CATSDLFGASGGADTQYF
.	TRBV2	TRBJ2-2	.	TGTGCCAGCAGAGCCGACTGGTCCGGGGAGCTGTTTTTT	CASRADWSGELFF
.	TRBV24-1	TRBJ2-3	TRBD2	TGTGCCACCAGTGATCGGACTAGCGGGGGGATTAGCACAGATACGCAGTATTTT	CATSDRTSGGISTDTQYF